This record covers a single T cell receptor (beta chain). Produced via immunoSEQ multiplex PCR; TCRdb's table is partial and in-frame only. The data contain under 200,000 clones, 88% of them singletons. The data belong to a study of blood T cell repertoires in COVID-19. Trimming removed 1 base at V and 8 bases at J, with 6 bases between. The germline gives CDR1 SQVTM, CDR2 ANQGSEA. The CDR3 loop spans 11 amino acids. The sample consisted of peripheral blood. The chain joins TRBV29-1 to TRBJ2-1; no clear D. The receptor was isolated from a man aged 35 to 55 with active or convalescent COVID-19. The CDR3: CSVEGPDEQFF. In DNA form, the CDR3 reads TGCAGCGTTGAAGGGCCTGATGAGCAGTTCTTC.